The T cell receptor (beta chain) described here comes from a study of T-cell reconstitution after alpha-beta-depleted transplantation in children. Remarks on this clonotype: The antigen is unknown.

Study-wide points: After one year, T-cell counts and TCRbeta diversity mostly came from new T cells. Reportedly, roughly two months post-transplant, alpha-beta T cells arose from several hundred expanded graft clones. Some patients' high day-60 TCRbeta diversity was traced to surviving recipient T cells and thymic progenitors.

CDR3 length: 13 residues. The V gene's germline CDR1 is MNHNS and CDR2 SASEGT. V lost 6 bases to trimming and J lost 10 bases, with 16 bases between them. TCRbeta library construction was performed incorporating unique molecular identifiers. TCRdb independently ran MiXCR on the PCR reads; one entry per CDR3 protein. The sample records 500,000 to 650,000 distinct CDR3 sequences, approximately 10% being singletons. This sample comprised PBMCs, mostly from graft donor cells, obtained 180 days after TCRalphabeta/CD19-depleted stem cell transplant. The receptor was derived from a female patient between 2 and 10 years old who had a stem cell transplant for aplastic anemia, so the T cells may come from the graft donor. The gene calls are TRBV6-1 and TRBJ2-1; tentative D call: TRBD2 (6 bases). The CDR3 DNA reads TGTGCCAGCAGACATTTAGCGGCTGTGGAGCAGTTCTTC. It translates to CASRHLAAVEQFF.